The rows below give T cell receptor beta chains drawn from one sample of a study of T cell changes during pregnancy in multiple sclerosis. The assay was immunoSEQ multiplex PCR, and TCRdb's table has in-frame clones only and misses some. The top ten clones hold just over 2.5% of a sample with more than 50,000 clones, roughly 94% of them seen once. Here the sequenced sample was CD8+ T cells from peripheral blood mononuclear cells, taken after pregnancy. Receptors were obtained from a female donor with multiple sclerosis, enrolled in a pregnancy study. Each CDR3 is given with its conserved first and last residue. The order of the fields is clone size, V gene, D gene, J gene, CDR3 DNA, CDR3 protein. A D gene is named only where the DNA matches it firmly. Rows give clone size only sometimes, using once, few, many, or a class for an expanded clone.

>-|TRBV7-9|TRBD2|TRBJ2-2
TGTGCCAGCAGCCCGGGACTAGCGGGAGGGCCGGCCACCGGGGAGCTGTTTTTT
CASSPGLAGGPATGELFF
>-|TRBV7-8|TRBD1|TRBJ2-1
TGTGCCAGCAGCCCCCACGACAGGGGCGATGAGCAGTTCTTC
CASSPHDRGDEQFF
>-|TRBV14|-|TRBJ2-7
TGTGCCAGCAGCCAAGAGGCCAGGGCGTACGAGCAGTACTTC
CASSQEARAYEQYF
>once|TRBV27|TRBD2|TRBJ2-3
TGTGCCAGCCAGCCTCGGGCTAGCGGGGGGGTTCCCACAGATACGCAGTATTTT
CASQPRASGGVPTDTQYF
>-|TRBV7-9|TRBD1|TRBJ1-3
TGTGCCAGCAGCCCCATCTCCGGACAGGGGGCGGGAAACACCATATATTTT
CASSPISGQGAGNTIYF
>-|TRBV25-1|-|TRBJ1-2
TGTGCCAGCAGTGAATATACGGGAATCTATGGCTACACCTTC
CASSEYTGIYGYTF
>-|TRBV27|-|TRBJ1-2
TGTGCCAGCGCCGGGGCGGGGGGCTTAGGCTACACCTTC
CASAGAGGLGYTF
>-|TRBV4-1|TRBD2|TRBJ2-7
TGCGCCAGCAGCCTCCTAGCGGGAGGCCCCTCCTACGAGCAGTACTTC
CASSLLAGGPSYEQYF
>-|TRBV28|TRBD2|TRBJ2-7
TGTGCCAGCAGTTTTGGCGGGAGAAACACCTACGAGCAGTACTTC
CASSFGGRNTYEQYF
>once|TRBV5-1|-|TRBJ2-3
TGCGCCAGCAGCCAAAACACAGATACGCAGTATTTT
CASSQNTDTQYF
>-|TRBV9|-|TRBJ1-4
TGTGCCAGCAGCGTAGGGGCGGGGAACAGAGAAAAACTGTTTTTT
CASSVGAGNREKLFF
>-|TRBV6-5|TRBD1|TRBJ2-2
TGTGCCAGCAGTCGGGACAGGGTAAACACCGGGGAGCTGTTTTTT
CASSRDRVNTGELFF
>-|TRBV27|TRBD1|TRBJ2-7
TGTGCCAGCAGCATTCGAACCCGGGACAGGAGATACGAGCAGTACTTC
CASSIRTRDRRYEQYF
>-|TRBV27|TRBD1|TRBJ1-5
TGTGCCAGCAGTGCAGGGGGAAGCAATCAGCCCCAGCATTTT
CASSAGGSNQPQHF
>-|TRBV19|-|TRBJ1-3
TGTGCCACCCTAGAACGGGGGGGCTTT
CATLERGGF
>-|TRBV11-2|TRBD1|TRBJ2-3
TGTGCCAGCAGCCCCACCCAAACAGGGGCAGGAGATACGCAGTATTTT
CASSPTQTGAGDTQYF
>-|TRBV27|-|TRBJ1-5
TGTGCCAGCAGTTTAATGGGGGCCGCGGGGCCCCAGCATTTT
CASSLMGAAGPQHF
>-|TRBV11-2|TRBD2|TRBJ2-3
TGTGCCAGCAGCTTCCGCTTAGCGGGACCCTTCACAGATACGCAGTATTTT
CASSFRLAGPFTDTQYF
>-|TRBV9|-|TRBJ2-2
TGTGCCAGCAGCGCTAACCCGGGGGAGCTGTTTTTT
CASSANPGELFF
>-|TRBV6-6|-|TRBJ2-7
TGTGCCAGCAGTTACTCGTTTCAGGACTACAACTACGAGCAGTACTTC
CASSYSFQDYNYEQYF
>-|TRBV10-3|-|TRBJ1-5
TGTGCCATCAGTGACAGGGGCGGACAGCCCCAGCATTTT
CAISDRGGQPQHF
>-|TRBV9|TRBD2|TRBJ2-7
TGTGCCAGCAGCATTGGGACTAGCGGGAACGAGCAGTACTTC
CASSIGTSGNEQYF
>-|TRBV27|TRBD2|TRBJ2-5
TGTGCCAGCAGCCTGGGGAGGACTAGCGGGAGAGGGTACCAAGAGACCCAGTACTTC
CASSLGRTSGRGYQETQYF
>-|TRBV6-5|-|TRBJ1-1
TGTGCCAGCAGCTACTCCTCCCCTGTTCCCACTGAAGCTTTCTTT
CASSYSSPVPTEAFF
>-|TRBV30|TRBD2|TRBJ2-7
TGTGCCTGGGTGGGGGGGGAGGGATACGAGCAGTACTTC
CAWVGGEGYEQYF
>-|TRBV5-1|TRBD2|TRBJ2-1
TGCGCCAGCAGCTCGAGCGGGATCGGCTACAATGAGCAGTTCTTC
CASSSSGIGYNEQFF
>-|TRBV19|-|TRBJ2-1
TGTGCCAGTAGTGGAGGGCACTACAATGAGCAGTTCTTC
CASSGGHYNEQFF
>-|TRBV6-1|-|TRBJ2-1
TGTGCCACATCAACCGGGACTTCCTACAATGAGCAGTTCTTC
CATSTGTSYNEQFF
>-|TRBV2|TRBD2|TRBJ2-3
TGTGCCAGCAGACTAGCGGAGGGGGATACGCAGTATTTT
CASRLAEGDTQYF
>-|TRBV28|TRBD1|TRBJ1-5
TGTGCCACCAACAGCCGGAGGGACAGTAGCAATCAGCCCCAGCATTTT
CATNSRRDSSNQPQHF
>few|TRBV2|-|TRBJ2-7
TGTGCCAGCAGAGGTGGGCAGTACGAGCAGTACTTC
CASRGGQYEQYF
>-|TRBV9|-|TRBJ1-2
TGTGCCAGCAGCCCAGACGGGGGTAACTATGGCTACACCTTC
CASSPDGGNYGYTF
>-|TRBV29-1|TRBD2|TRBJ2-1
TGCAGCGTTGAATGGGCGGGAGGGCTCAATGAGCAGTTCTTC
CSVEWAGGLNEQFF
>-|TRBV7-8|TRBD2|TRBJ2-1
TGTGCCAGCAGCTTAGCCCATAGCGGGAGGGGGGATGAGCAGTTCTTC
CASSLAHSGRGDEQFF
>-|TRBV19|-|TRBJ2-1
TGTGCCAGTAGTTACTCGATCGACGAGCGGCTCTTC
CASSYSIDERLF
>once|TRBV28|TRBD1|TRBJ1-5
TGTGCCAGCAGCCCGACAGGGGGCGAAAATCAGCCCCAGCATTTT
CASSPTGGENQPQHF
>-|TRBV19|-|TRBJ2-1
TGTGCCAGTAGTATTGGGGCTAATGAGCAGTTCTTC
CASSIGANEQFF